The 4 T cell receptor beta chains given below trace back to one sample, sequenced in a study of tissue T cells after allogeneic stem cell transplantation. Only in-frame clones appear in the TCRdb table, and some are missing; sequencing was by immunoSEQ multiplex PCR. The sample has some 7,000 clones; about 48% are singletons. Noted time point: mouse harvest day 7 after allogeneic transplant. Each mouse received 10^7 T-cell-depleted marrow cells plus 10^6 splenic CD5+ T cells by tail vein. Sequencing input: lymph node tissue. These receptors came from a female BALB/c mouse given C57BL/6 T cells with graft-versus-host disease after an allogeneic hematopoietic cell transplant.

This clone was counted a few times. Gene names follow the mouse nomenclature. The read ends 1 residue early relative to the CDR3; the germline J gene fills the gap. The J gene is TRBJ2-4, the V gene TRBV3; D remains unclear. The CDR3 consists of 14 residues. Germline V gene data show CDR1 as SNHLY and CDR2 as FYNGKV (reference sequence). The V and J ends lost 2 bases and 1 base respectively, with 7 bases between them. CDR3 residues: CASSLRQGQNTLYF. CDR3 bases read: TGTGCCAGCAGCTTAAGGCAGGGTCAAAACACCTTGTAC.

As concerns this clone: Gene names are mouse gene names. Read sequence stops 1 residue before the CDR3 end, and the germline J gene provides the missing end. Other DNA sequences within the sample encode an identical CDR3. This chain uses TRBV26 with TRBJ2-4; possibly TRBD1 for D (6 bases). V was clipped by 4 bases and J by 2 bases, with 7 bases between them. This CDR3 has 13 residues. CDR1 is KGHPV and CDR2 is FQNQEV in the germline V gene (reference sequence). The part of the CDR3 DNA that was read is TGTGCCAGCAGTCGGGACAATCAAAACACCTTGTAC. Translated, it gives CASSRDNQNTLY. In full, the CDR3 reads CASSRDNQNTLYF.

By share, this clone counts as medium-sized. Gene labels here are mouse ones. The DNA read from the CDR3 is TGTGCCTGGAGTACGGGACTTAACTATGCTGAGCAGTTC. It codes for CAWSTGLNYAEQF. The whole CDR3 sequence is CAWSTGLNYAEQFF. The chain links TRBV31 to TRBJ2-1, with D possibly being TRBD2 (6 bases). The CDR3 is cut off 1 residue early in the read; its end comes from the germline J gene. CDR3 size: 14 residues. Germline V lookup: CDR1 GKSSPN, CDR2 SITVG. V was trimmed by 2 bases and J by 0 bases, leaving 8 bases between them.

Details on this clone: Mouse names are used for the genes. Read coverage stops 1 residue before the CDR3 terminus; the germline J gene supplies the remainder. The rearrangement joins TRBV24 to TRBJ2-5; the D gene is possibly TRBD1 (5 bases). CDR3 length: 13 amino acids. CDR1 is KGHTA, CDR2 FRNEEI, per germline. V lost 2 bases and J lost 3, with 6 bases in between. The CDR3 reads CASSLRQQDTQYF. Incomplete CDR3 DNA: TGTGCCAGCAGTCTGAGACAGCAAGACACCCAGTAC.